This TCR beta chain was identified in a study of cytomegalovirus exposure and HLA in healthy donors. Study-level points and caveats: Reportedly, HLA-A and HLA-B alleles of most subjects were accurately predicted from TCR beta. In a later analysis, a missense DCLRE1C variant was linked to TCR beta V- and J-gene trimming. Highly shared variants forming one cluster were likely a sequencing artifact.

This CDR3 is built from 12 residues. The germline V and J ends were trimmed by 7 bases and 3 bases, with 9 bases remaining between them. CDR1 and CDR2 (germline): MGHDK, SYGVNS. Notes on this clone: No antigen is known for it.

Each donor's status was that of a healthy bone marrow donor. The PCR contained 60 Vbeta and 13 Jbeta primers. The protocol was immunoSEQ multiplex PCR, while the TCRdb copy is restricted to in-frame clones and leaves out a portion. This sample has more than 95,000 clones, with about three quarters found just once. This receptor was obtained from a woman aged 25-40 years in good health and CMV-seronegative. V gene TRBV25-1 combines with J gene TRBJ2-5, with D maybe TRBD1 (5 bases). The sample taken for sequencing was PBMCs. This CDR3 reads CASTRQKETQYF. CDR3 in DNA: TGTGCCAGCACCCGACAGAAAGAGACCCAGTACTTC.